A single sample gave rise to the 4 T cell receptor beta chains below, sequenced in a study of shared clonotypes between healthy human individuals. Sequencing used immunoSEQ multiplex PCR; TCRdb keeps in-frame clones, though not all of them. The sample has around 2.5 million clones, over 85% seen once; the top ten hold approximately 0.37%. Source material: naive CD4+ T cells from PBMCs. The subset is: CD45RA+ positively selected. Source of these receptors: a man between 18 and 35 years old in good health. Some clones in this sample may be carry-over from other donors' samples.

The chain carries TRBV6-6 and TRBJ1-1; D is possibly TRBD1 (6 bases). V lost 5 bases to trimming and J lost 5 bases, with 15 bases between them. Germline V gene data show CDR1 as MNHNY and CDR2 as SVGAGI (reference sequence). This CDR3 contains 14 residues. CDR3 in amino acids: CASSDKGGITEAFF. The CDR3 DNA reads TGTGCCAGCAGTGACAAGGGGGGTATTACTGAAGCTTTCTTT.

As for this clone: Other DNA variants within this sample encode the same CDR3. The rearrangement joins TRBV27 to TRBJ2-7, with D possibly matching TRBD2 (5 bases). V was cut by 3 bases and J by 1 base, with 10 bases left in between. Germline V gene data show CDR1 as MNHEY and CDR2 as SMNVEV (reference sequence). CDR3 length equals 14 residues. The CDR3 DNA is TGTGCCAGCAGTTTTAGGACGGGATCCTACGAGCAGTACTTC. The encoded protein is CASSFRTGSYEQYF.

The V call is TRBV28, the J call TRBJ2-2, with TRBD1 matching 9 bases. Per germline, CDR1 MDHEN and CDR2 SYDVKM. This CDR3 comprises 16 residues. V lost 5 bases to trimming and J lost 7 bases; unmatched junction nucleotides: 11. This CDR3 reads CASSTPSDRGGGELFF. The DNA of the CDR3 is TGTGCCAGCAGTACCCCTTCAGACAGGGGGGGCGGGGAGCTGTTTTTT.

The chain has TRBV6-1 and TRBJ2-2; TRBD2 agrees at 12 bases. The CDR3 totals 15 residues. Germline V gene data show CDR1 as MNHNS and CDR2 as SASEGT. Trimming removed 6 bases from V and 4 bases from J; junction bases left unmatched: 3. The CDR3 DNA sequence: TGTGCCAGCAGCAGGACTAGCGGGATCACCGGGGAGCTGTTTTTT. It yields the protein CASSRTSGITGELFF.